One and the same sample provided the 20 T cell receptor beta chains below, sequenced in a study of T-cell reconstitution after alpha-beta-depleted transplantation in children (dated by TCRdb to the mid-2010s). Library method: PCR. Sequencing used an Illumina HiSeq 2500. To normalize quantification of the TCRbeta repertoire, the TCR libraries were built with molecular barcoding that relied on unique molecular identifiers. The public reads were quality trimmed at Q25 with fastp and then assembled into clones with MiXCR by TCRdb, keeping productive beta chains. Rows matching on CDR3 protein sequence are summarized as one entry with the most common DNA and genes. This sample holds about 540,000 distinct CDR3 sequences; approximately 16% were observed only once. The ten most abundant clones make up approximately 3% of the sample. The sample here was PBMCs from the stem cell graft donor, taken from the stem cell graft. These receptors were obtained from a human donor who donated a stem cell graft to a child with acute lymphoblastic leukemia.

The genes are TRBV7-9 and TRBJ2-1, with 7 bases lining up with TRBD1. CDR1 is SEHNR, CDR2 FQNEAQ, per germline (reference sequence). V lost 2 bases to trimming and J lost 5 bases; unmatched junction nucleotides: 6. The CDR3 totals 15 residues. CDR3 nucleotide sequence: TGTGCCAGCAGCTTAACGACAGGACAGGACAATGAGCAGTTCTTC. It encodes CASSLTTGQDNEQFF.

This clonotype has only a few counts. The genes are TRBV6-5 and TRBJ2-7, with D possibly TRBD1 on 6 matching bases. The CDR3 is made up of 15 amino acids. With 6 bases removed from V and 0 bases from J, the gap between germline ends came to 15 bases. CDR1 is MNHEY, CDR2 SVGAGI, per germline. CDR3 sequence: CASSLLPGHSYEQYF. DNA of the CDR3: TGTGCCAGCAGCCTACTCCCGGGACACTCCTACGAGCAGTACTTC.

This clonotype has a handful of counts. Here the CDR3 DNA reads TGCGCCAGCAGCTTGGACATGTACGAGCAGTACTTC. It is translated as CASSLDMYEQYF. The chain combines TRBV5-1 with TRBJ2-7; no clear D gene. This CDR3 has 12 amino acids. V was cut by 0 bases and J by 4 bases, with 5 bases left in between. In germline, CDR1 is SGHRS, CDR2 YFSETQ.

This clonotype was seen a handful of times. The rearrangement uses TRBV11-2 and TRBJ2-1; D is undetermined. Germline CDR1 and CDR2: SGHAT and FQNNGV. Trimming took off 2 bases at V and 8 bases at J, with 13 bases between the two ends. The CDR3 has 14 amino acids. This CDR3 is CASSLLGISDEQFF. Written as DNA, the CDR3 is TGTGCCAGCAGCTTATTAGGGATCAGCGATGAGCAGTTCTTC.

The rearrangement uses TRBV4-1 and TRBJ2-1; no firm D call. CDR3 length: 12 residues. Germline CDR1 and CDR2: MGHRA and YSYEKL. Trimming stripped 1 base from V and 8 bases from J, with 6 bases between. The CDR3 here is CASSQVDDEQFF. In DNA, the CDR3 is TGCGCCAGCAGCCAAGTGGACGATGAGCAGTTCTTC.

This clonotype was observed a few times. V is TRBV12-3 or TRBV12-4 and J is TRBJ2-3, with no clear D. Trimming shortened V by 1 base and J by 11 bases, and 16 bases separated the two germline ends. CDR3 size: 14 residues. The CDR3 nucleotides are TGTGCCAGCAGTTTAGGATCGGAGCCCCACCGGCAGTATTTT. Translation: CASSLGSEPHRQYF.

The gene calls are TRBV5-1 and TRBJ1-6; D call uncertain. Germline CDR1 SGHRS, CDR2 YFSETQ. The V end lost 0 bases, the J end lost 10 bases, and 8 bases lay between the germline ends. This CDR3 contains 13 residues. CDR3 region: CASSLGARSPLHF. DNA of the CDR3: TGCGCCAGCAGCTTGGGAGCACGCTCACCCCTCCACTTT.

As concerns this clonotype: The germline gene is not matched at one end of the junction; a read error may be the cause. The chain joins TRBV24-1 to TRBJ2-7, with 8 bases matching TRBD1. Germline CDR1 is KGHDR and CDR2 is SFDVKD. The CDR3 covers 15 residues. The CDR3 nucleotides are TGTGCCACCAGTGACCCCGGGACAGGAGTCGACGACCAGTACTTC. This gives the protein CATSDPGTGVDDQYF.

The chain combines TRBV10-2 with TRBJ1-2; 7 positions agree with TRBD1. Trimming at V came to 5 bases and at J to 2 bases, leaving 8 bases not matched to a gene. The CDR3 is 15 amino acids. CDR1 is WSHSY and CDR2 is SAAADI in the germline V gene. The CDR3 bases are TGCGCCAGCAGTAGTCCGGGACAGCTAAACTATGGCTACACCTTC. It encodes CASSSPGQLNYGYTF.

This clonotype was observed a handful of times. Here the CDR3 reads CASSLEDYSNQPQHF. The CDR3 region has the DNA TGTGCCAGCAGCTTGGAGGACTATAGCAATCAGCCCCAGCATTTT. This rearrangement joins TRBV5-5 to TRBJ1-5; D uncertain. There are 15 residues in the CDR3. Looked up from germline, CDR1 is SGHKS and CDR2 is YYEKEE (reference sequence). The V gene lost 0 bases and the J gene lost 0 bases, with 7 bases spanning the gap.

This clonotype turned up a few times. The genes are TRBV5-1 and TRBJ2-5; 9 bases are a match to TRBD2. V was clipped by 6 bases and J by 4 bases; unmatched bases: 16. CDR1 is SGHRS and CDR2 is YFSETQ in the germline V gene. CDR3 length equals 17 residues. The CDR3 coding sequence is TGCGCCAGCACCTGGACCCTTATAGCGGGAGCTGGAGAGACCCAGTACTTC. Its translation is CASTWTLIAGAGETQYF.

The chain couples TRBV2 to TRBJ2-1; TRBD2 matches 7 bases. CDR3 length equals 13 residues. Germline V gives CDR1 SNHLY, CDR2 FYNNEI. The V and J ends lost 10 bases and 4 bases, in that order; junction bases with no gene match: 7. This CDR3 reads CAIARGSYNEQFF. The DNA for the CDR3 is TGTGCCATCGCGCGGGGGTCATACAATGAGCAGTTCTTC. The entire variable domain, with the rest obtained from reference TRBV2 and TRBJ2-1, is as follows: EPEVTQTPSHQVTQMGQEVILRCVPISNHLYFYWYRQILGQKVEFLVSFYNNEISEKSEIFDDQFSVERPDGSNFTLKIRSTKLEDSAMYFCAIARGSYNEQFFGPGTRLTVL.

The J gene is TRBJ1-1, the V gene TRBV5-1; D gene uncertain. The germline V and J ends were trimmed by 0 bases and 4 bases, with 10 bases remaining between them. Germline V gives CDR1 SGHRS, CDR2 YFSETQ. This CDR3 has 14 amino acids. The CDR3 region has the DNA TGCGCCAGCAGCTTGGGGACCGACGGCACTGAAGCTTTCTTT. Encoded protein: CASSLGTDGTEAFF.

This clonotype showed up just a few times. The CDR3: CASRAPSGRSSGANVLTF. CDR3 DNA: TGTGCCAGCAGGGCCCCCTCGGGACGCTCCTCTGGGGCCAACGTCCTGACTTTC. V gene TRBV27 combines with J gene TRBJ2-6; D may correspond to TRBD1 or TRBD2 (5 bases each). Germline CDR1 is MNHEY and CDR2 is SMNVEV (reference sequence). The CDR3 length is 18 residues. V shed 6 bases and J shed 0 bases, with 18 bases lying between them.

The chain recombines TRBV29-1 with TRBJ2-7, with TRBD1 matching over 7 bases. Germline V CDR1 and CDR2: SQVTM, ANQGSEA. This CDR3 comprises 12 residues. V lost 7 bases to trimming and J lost 2 bases; unmatched junction nucleotides: 5. The DNA for the CDR3 is TGCAGCGCCGAAGGACAGGCCTACGAGCAGTACTTC. It specifies CSAEGQAYEQYF.

This chain uses TRBV15 with TRBJ1-2; a weak D match, TRBD1 (5 bases). CDR3 length equals 17 residues. Germline CDR1 reads LNHNV; CDR2 reads YYDKDF (reference sequence). The V and J ends lost 1 base and 0 bases respectively, with 15 bases between them. The CDR3 DNA is TGTGCCACCAGCAGAGGAAAGGGGTTGGGGGCTAACTATGGCTACACCTTC. This translates into CATSRGKGLGANYGYTF.

This clonotype was seen more than once but under ten times. The chain links TRBV19 to TRBJ2-1, with 9 bases that match TRBD2. The CDR3 consists of 13 residues. Germline lookup yields CDR1 LNHDA and CDR2 SQIVND (reference sequence). V shed 9 bases and J 4 bases; nucleotides not matched to a gene: 4. CDR3 sequence (DNA): TGTGCCAGCGGGACTAGCTCTTACAATGAGCAGTTCTTC. Amino acid sequence: CASGTSSYNEQFF.

The chain joins TRBV7-9 to TRBJ1-2; D is perhaps TRBD1 (5 bases). Germline V gene lookup returns CDR1 SEHNR and CDR2 FQNEAQ (reference sequence). The CDR3 spans 12 residues. Deletions cut 4 bases from V and 8 bases from J, with 11 bases between. In DNA, the CDR3 is TGTGCCAGCAGCTGGGGCGAAGCGGGCTACACCTTC. It encodes CASSWGEAGYTF.

The CDR3 loop is CASSYIGPGGETQYF. In DNA form, the CDR3 reads TGTGCCAGCAGTTACATAGGTCCAGGCGGAGAGACCCAGTACTTC. V gene TRBV6-5 combines with J gene TRBJ2-5; no definite D call. CDR1 and CDR2 from the germline V gene are MNHEY and SVGAGI. The V and J ends lost 2 bases and 4 bases respectively, with 14 bases between them. The CDR3 is made up of 15 amino acids.

The CDR3 DNA sequence: TGTGCCAGCAGTTCGCCCAGGAGTGGGTCAGCCGAGCAGTACTTC. Its protein is CASSSPRSGSAEQYF. This chain joins TRBV27 and TRBJ2-7; D is ambiguous. Per the germline V gene, CDR1 is MNHEY and CDR2 is SMNVEV (reference sequence). V was trimmed by 4 bases and J by 6 bases, leaving 19 bases between them. CDR3 length equals 15 residues.